What follows are 30 T cell receptor beta chains derived from one specimen sequenced in a study of blood T cell repertoires in COVID-19. TCRdb keeps only in-frame clones here, not all; method: immunoSEQ multiplex PCR. The table has 240,000 or so clones, around four fifths seen once. Input material: peripheral blood. Receptors originate from a woman aged 55 to 70 with active or convalescent COVID-19.

This clone was seen just once. The V call is TRBV6-4, the J call TRBJ2-7; possibly TRBD2 for D (7 bases). The CDR3 extends over 16 amino acids. Trimming pared 0 bases from V and 1 base from J, leaving 13 bases between. Germline V gene sequence: CDR1 MRHNA, CDR2 SNTAGT. As DNA, the CDR3 is TGTGCCAGCAGTGACTCGCCAGAGGGGGGGTCCTACGAGCAGTACTTC. Its protein product is CASSDSPEGGSYEQYF.

This clone was detected a few times. V usage is TRBV5-6 and J usage is TRBJ1-2, with no clear D. The CDR3 is made up of 16 amino acids. V lost 4 bases and J 2 bases, leaving 18 bases between the germline ends. CDR1 is SGHDT, CDR2 YYEEEE, per germline. CDR3 sequence reads: CASSLVHGYLNYGYTF. CDR3 nucleotide sequence: TGTGCCAGCAGCCTAGTACATGGTTACTTAAACTATGGCTACACCTTC.

This clone has only one observation. CDR3 sequence (DNA): TGTGCCAGCAGTTACTCAGTGCGGGACCCCGCTACTGAAGCTTTCTTT. The encoded protein is CASSYSVRDPATEAFF. This rearrangement joins TRBV6-5 to TRBJ1-1; TRBD1 is a possible D gene (5 bases). V was pared by 0 bases and J by 5 bases, with 16 bases between. CDR3 length: 16 residues. CDR1 and CDR2 from the germline V gene are MNHEY and SVGAGI.

This clone was seen more than once but under ten times. The rearrangement uses TRBV10-3 and TRBJ2-1; TRBD2 aligns across 11 bases. The V gene end was trimmed by 3 bases and the J gene end by 2 bases; junction bases not matched to a gene: 3. Germline CDR1 ENHRY, CDR2 SYGVKD. The CDR3 has 16 amino acids. The CDR3 is CAISDKLAGAYNEQFF. The DNA for the CDR3 is TGTGCCATCAGTGACAAACTAGCGGGGGCCTACAATGAGCAGTTCTTC.

The chain joins TRBV5-1 to TRBJ1-1; 8 bases line up with TRBD1. The V gene's germline CDR1 is SGHRS and CDR2 YFSETQ. The ends lost 4 bases at V and 5 bases at J; junction bases unmatched: 4. The CDR3 is made up of 13 amino acids. CDR3 residues: CASSPQGATEAFF. The CDR3 DNA follows: TGCGCCAGCAGCCCTCAGGGGGCAACTGAAGCTTTCTTT. Full variable domain (rest looked up from reference TRBV5-1 and TRBJ1-1): KAGVTQTPRYLIKTRGQQVTLSCSPISGHRSVSWYQQTPGQGLQFLFEYFSETQRNKGNFPGRFSGRQFSNSRSEMNVSTLELGDSALYLCASSPQGATEAFFGQGTRLTVV.

This chain connects TRBV5-1 to TRBJ2-1, with 11 bases identical to TRBD2. Germline assignment: CDR1 SGHRS and CDR2 YFSETQ. V shed 3 bases and J 6 bases; nucleotides not matched to a gene: 8. CDR3 length: 16 amino acids. DNA of the CDR3: TGCGCCAGCAGCTGGGCAAATAGCGGGGGGGCCAATGAGCAGTTCTTC. Translated, it gives CASSWANSGGANEQFF.

The genes are TRBV27 and TRBJ1-5; TRBD1 agrees at 9 bases. The J segment lost 7 bases and the V segment lost 6 bases, leaving 4 bases of the junction unmatched. This CDR3 is built from 13 residues. Germline CDR1 MNHEY, CDR2 SMNVEV (reference sequence). The CDR3 spells CASRLTGGQPQHF. DNA of the CDR3: TGTGCCAGCAGATTGACAGGGGGGCAGCCCCAGCATTTT.

This clone appeared once. The chain employs TRBV18 and TRBJ2-7; D might be TRBD2 (5 bases). V was shortened by 5 bases and J by 7 bases, with 15 bases between the two germline ends. CDR3 length: 13 residues. The germline gives CDR1 KGHSH, CDR2 LQKENI. In DNA, the CDR3 is TGTGCCAGCTCATCTTCGGGTTCGGGAGAGCAGTACTTC. This encodes CASSSSGSGEQYF.

This clone has more than one count but fewer than ten. CDR3 protein: CASSLGGPYNEQFF. DNA for the CDR3: TGTGCCAGCAGCTTGGGGGGGCCCTACAATGAGCAGTTCTTC. The chain links TRBV7-9 to TRBJ2-1; TRBD2 is a possible D gene (7 bases). This CDR3 is 14 amino acids long. V was cut by 3 bases and J by 2 bases, with 8 bases left in between. Germline V CDR1 and CDR2: SEHNR, FQNEAQ (reference sequence).

To note about this clone: Within the sample, other DNA sequences also encode this same CDR3. The rearrangement joins TRBV5-1 to TRBJ1-2; D perhaps matches TRBD1 (6 bases). Trimming took 2 bases from V and 4 from J, leaving 9 bases between them. Germline V lookup: CDR1 SGHRS, CDR2 YFSETQ. The CDR3 is made up of 13 amino acids. The CDR3 protein is CASSLQGRYGYTF. The CDR3 region has the DNA TGCGCCAGCAGCTTACAGGGTCGCTATGGCTACACCTTC. The whole variable domain, filled in from reference TRBV5-1 and TRBJ1-2, reads KAGVTQTPRYLIKTRGQQVTLSCSPISGHRSVSWYQQTPGQGLQFLFEYFSETQRNKGNFPGRFSGRQFSNSRSEMNVSTLELGDSALYLCASSLQGRYGYTFGSGTRLTVV.

This chain links TRBV20-1 with TRBJ2-5; 13 bases match TRBD2. Germline V CDR1 and CDR2: DFQATT, SNEGSKA (reference sequence). Trimming took 3 bases from V and 4 from J; bases not matched to a gene: 5. The CDR3 is 15 residues long. The CDR3 reads CSASTSGGARETQYF. The CDR3 DNA reads TGCAGTGCTAGTACTAGCGGGGGGGCCCGAGAGACCCAGTACTTC.

This clone was seen more than once but under ten times. This sequence joins TRBV25-1 and TRBJ2-7, with 7 bases matching TRBD1. The CDR3 has 15 residues. Germline values: CDR1 MGHDK, CDR2 SYGVNS. Unmatched junction bases numbered 6, after V lost 2 bases and J lost 2 bases. The CDR3 coding sequence is TGTGCCAGCAGTGAAGCGAACAGGGGAACCTACGAGCAGTACTTC. Protein: CASSEANRGTYEQYF.

The rearrangement joins TRBV2 to TRBJ2-3; D gene ambiguous. This CDR3 contains 12 residues. In germline, CDR1 is SNHLY, CDR2 FYNNEI. V lost 8 bases and J lost 1, with 7 bases in between. This chain's CDR3 is CASGRGTDTQYF. CDR3 coding DNA: TGTGCCAGCGGCCGGGGCACAGATACGCAGTATTTT.

This clone has only a few counts. The rearrangement links TRBV12-3 or TRBV12-4 to TRBJ2-7; D not certain. Trimming pared 3 bases from V and 9 bases from J, leaving 9 bases between. There are 11 residues in the CDR3. CDR3 nucleotide sequence: TGTGCCAGCAGTTTCCGCAGGCCGCAGTACTTC. This gives the protein CASSFRRPQYF.

V gene TRBV27 combines with J gene TRBJ1-3; D uncertain. V was clipped by 2 bases and J by 2 bases, with 10 bases between them. The germline CDR1 and CDR2 sequences are MNHEY and SMNVEV (reference sequence). This CDR3 has 15 amino acids. This CDR3 reads CASSLGGSPGNTIYF. CDR3 bases: TGTGCCAGCAGTTTAGGCGGAAGTCCTGGAAACACCATATATTTT.

The J gene is TRBJ2-1, the V gene TRBV6-1, with 14 nucleotides matching TRBD2. Germline CDR1 reads MNHNS; CDR2 reads SASEGT. V lost 4 bases, J lost 0 bases, and 5 bases stayed unmatched. The CDR3 runs 18 residues. The chain's CDR3 is CASSGLAGGLSSYNEQFF. DNA of the CDR3: TGTGCCAGCAGTGGACTAGCGGGGGGGCTAAGCTCCTACAATGAGCAGTTCTTC.

The gene calls are TRBV6-1 and TRBJ1-3, with no clear D. Trimming stripped 2 bases from V and 0 bases from J, with 8 bases between. Looked up from germline, CDR1 is MNHNS and CDR2 is SASEGT. This CDR3 has 15 residues. The CDR3 DNA follows: TGTGCCAGCAGTGAACAAACAATCTCTGGAAACACCATATATTTT. Amino acid sequence: CASSEQTISGNTIYF.

This clone has more than one count but fewer than ten. This chain uses TRBV7-2 with TRBJ2-3; tentative D call: TRBD1 (5 bases). V lost 5 bases and J lost 2, with 11 bases in between. In germline, CDR1 is SGHTA, CDR2 FQGNSA. CDR3 size: 14 residues. In DNA form, the CDR3 reads TGTGCCAGCAGCAGACAGTTTTTCACAGATACGCAGTATTTT. It translates to CASSRQFFTDTQYF.

This clone appeared a single time. This chain links TRBV10-2 with TRBJ2-3; 10 nucleotides agree with TRBD2. The CDR3 contains 16 residues. Trimming at V came to 7 bases and at J to 5 bases, leaving 12 bases not matched to a gene. The germline V gene has CDR1 WSHSY and CDR2 SAAADI. The chain's CDR3 is CASTTTSGTGGDTQYF. Written as DNA, the CDR3 is TGCGCCAGCACCACCACTAGCGGGACCGGGGGAGATACGCAGTATTTT.

The V gene is TRBV18, the J gene TRBJ1-5, with D tentatively TRBD1 (6 bases). Trimming shortened V by 3 bases and J by 0 bases, and 33 bases separated the two germline ends. There are 23 residues in the CDR3. Per germline, CDR1 KGHSH and CDR2 LQKENI. The CDR3 is CASSPLRDKWSQGDLYSNQPQHF. CDR3 nucleotides: TGTGCCAGCTCACCCCTCCGGGACAAATGGTCTCAAGGTGACCTTTATAGCAATCAGCCCCAGCATTTT.

This chain uses TRBV19 with TRBJ1-2; TRBD1 matches at 10 bases. CDR3 size: 13 residues. The V segment lost 8 bases and the J segment 2 bases; nucleotides outside the gene matches: 2. CDR1 and CDR2 (germline): LNHDA, SQIVND (reference sequence). CDR3 coding DNA: TGTGCCAGTCAGGACAGGGGGAACTATGGCTACACCTTC. It encodes CASQDRGNYGYTF.

The rearrangement links TRBV5-6 to TRBJ1-2, with D possibly matching TRBD1 (5 bases). This CDR3 contains 13 residues. CDR1 is SGHDT, CDR2 YYEEEE, per germline. Trimming left V 4 bases short and J 6 bases short, with 13 bases between. The CDR3 loop is CASSPRALHGYTF. In DNA form, the CDR3 reads TGTGCCAGCAGCCCCAGGGCTTTACATGGCTACACCTTC.

V gene TRBV7-9 combines with J gene TRBJ1-2; D remains ambiguous. Germline V gives CDR1 SEHNR, CDR2 FQNEAQ (reference sequence). V was cut by 1 base and J by 4 bases, with 10 bases left in between. The CDR3 runs to 14 residues. The CDR3, as DNA: TGTGCCAGCAGCTTAGGATCGGGGTTCTATGGCTACACCTTC. This gives the protein CASSLGSGFYGYTF.

The rearrangement uses TRBV6-5 and TRBJ2-7; D is ambiguous. Germline assignment: CDR1 MNHEY and CDR2 SVGAGI. Between the trimmed V and J ends, which lost 7 bases and 4 bases, there was a span of 8 bases. The CDR3 totals 11 residues. The chain's CDR3 is CASTGLYEQYF. The CDR3 nucleotides read TGTGCCAGCACCGGGTTGTACGAGCAGTACTTC.

The chain is built from TRBV6-5 and TRBJ2-2, with a tentative D call TRBD1 (6 bases). The germline gives CDR1 MNHEY, CDR2 SVGAGI. There are 16 residues in the CDR3. Trimming removed 1 base at V and 0 bases at J, with 9 bases between. CDR3 sequence reads: CASSYFGTTNTGELFF. CDR3 DNA sequence: TGTGCCAGCAGTTACTTCGGGACAACGAACACCGGGGAGCTGTTTTTT.

In its sample, this clone was seen a few times. V is TRBV5-1 and J is TRBJ1-1; TRBD1 is a possible D gene (6 bases). The CDR3 loop spans 14 amino acids. Germline assignment: CDR1 SGHRS and CDR2 YFSETQ. With 2 bases removed from V and 7 bases from J, the gap between germline ends came to 15 bases. The DNA for the CDR3 is TGCGCCAGCAGCTTCTTCCAGGGGTCGGATGAAGCTTTCTTT. Protein product: CASSFFQGSDEAFF.

The chain links TRBV3-1 (or the pseudogene TRBV3-2) to TRBJ1-4; 9 bases agree with TRBD1. The V gene end was trimmed by 3 bases and the J gene end by 0 bases; junction bases not matched to a gene: 5. The CDR3 covers 17 residues. Germline V CDR1 and CDR2: LGHDT, YNNKEL (reference sequence). CDR3 coding DNA: TGTGCCAGCAGCCAGTGGGGACAGGGAGCAACTAATGAAAAACTGTTTTTT. It translates to CASSQWGQGATNEKLFF.

V is TRBV30 and J is TRBJ1-5; a weak D match, TRBD1 (5 bases). Germline-derived CDR1 and CDR2 are GTSNPN and SVGIG (reference sequence). This CDR3 has 13 residues. Trimming stripped 4 bases from V and 4 bases from J, with 11 bases between. The CDR3 spells CAWNQGGNQPQHF. As DNA, the CDR3 is TGTGCCTGGAACCAGGGTGGAAATCAGCCCCAGCATTTT.

The chain joins TRBV5-1 to TRBJ1-1, with D hard to call. The germline gives CDR1 SGHRS, CDR2 YFSETQ. The CDR3 has 13 residues. The ends were cut back, 4 bases at V and 6 bases at J, with 13 bases in the middle. CDR3 amino acids: CASSNPSSAEAFF. In DNA form, the CDR3 reads TGCGCCAGCAGCAATCCGAGTAGCGCTGAAGCTTTCTTT.

The CDR3 DNA follows: TGTGCCAGCAGCTTTGACAGGGCAATTGGTGGTCAGCCCCAGCATTTT. It codes for CASSFDRAIGGQPQHF. V and J are TRBV5-5 and TRBJ1-5; 7 nucleotides agree with TRBD1. Germline lookup yields CDR1 SGHKS and CDR2 YYEKEE (reference sequence). The CDR3 totals 16 residues. V lost 2 bases, J lost 6 bases, and 11 bases stayed unmatched.